This T cell receptor (beta chain) was recorded in a study of cytomegalovirus exposure and HLA in healthy donors. This clone was counted only a few times. The junction differs from germline at one of its ends, possibly a read error. The PCR used 60 Vbeta and 13 Jbeta primers. TCRdb's copy holds only in-frame clones and misses some; the assay was immunoSEQ multiplex PCR. In the table there are roughly 130,000 clones, 70% to 80% of which are singletons. This CDR3 has 14 amino acids. Germline CDR1 and CDR2: SEHNR and FQNEAQ (reference sequence). The sample consisted of PBMCs. The receptor comes from a woman aged 55 to 70 in good health and CMV-seropositive. The V call is TRBV7-9, the J call TRBJ2-7, with D maybe TRBD1 (5 bases). CDR3 protein: CSSSLAPRVYEQYF. In DNA form, the CDR3 reads TGTTCCAGCAGCTTAGCACCCAGGGTCTACGAGCAGTACTTC.